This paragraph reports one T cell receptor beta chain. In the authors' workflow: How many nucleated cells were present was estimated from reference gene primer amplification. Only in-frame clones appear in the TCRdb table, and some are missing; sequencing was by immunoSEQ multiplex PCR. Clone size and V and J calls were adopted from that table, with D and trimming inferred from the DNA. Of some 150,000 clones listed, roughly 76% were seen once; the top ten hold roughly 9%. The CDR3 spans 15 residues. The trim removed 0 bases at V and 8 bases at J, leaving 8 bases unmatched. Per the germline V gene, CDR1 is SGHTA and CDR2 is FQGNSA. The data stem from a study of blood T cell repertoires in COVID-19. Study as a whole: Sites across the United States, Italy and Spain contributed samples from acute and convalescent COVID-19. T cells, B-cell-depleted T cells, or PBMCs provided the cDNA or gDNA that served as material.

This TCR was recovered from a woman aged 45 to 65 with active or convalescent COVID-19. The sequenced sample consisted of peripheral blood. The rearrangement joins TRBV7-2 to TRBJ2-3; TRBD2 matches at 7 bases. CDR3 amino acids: CASSLASQPGGTQYF. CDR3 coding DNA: TGTGCCAGCAGCTTAGCGTCGCAACCGGGGGGTACGCAGTATTTT.